This entry describes one T cell receptor (beta chain). The record originates from a study of blood T cell repertoires in COVID-19. Germline CDR1 SGDLS, CDR2 YYNGEE. The CDR3 length is 14 residues. The V end was cut by 6 bases, the J end by 2 bases, with 13 bases between. TCRdb keeps only in-frame clones here, not all; method: immunoSEQ multiplex PCR. The table has roughly 250,000 clones, about 85% seen once. The sequenced sample was PBMCs or T cells enriched from blood (not recorded which). The source is a woman aged 25 to 45 with acute COVID-19. The rearrangement joins TRBV9 to TRBJ2-3, with D possibly matching TRBD2 (6 bases). The CDR3 sequence: CASTGTSHTDTQYF. The CDR3 region has the DNA TGTGCCAGCACCGGGACTTCCCACACAGATACGCAGTATTTT.